A single sample is the source of the 25 T cell receptor beta chains below, sequenced in a study of beta chain features in type 1 diabetes. Study-level findings and limits: People with Type 1 diabetes carried modestly yet significantly shorter TCRB CDR3s in all four CD4+ subsets.

No antigen is known for these receptors. Expressed TCRB transcripts were sequenced because the isolated RNA had all been reverse transcribed beforehand. The repertoire was sequenced with immunoSEQ multiplex PCR; TCRdb's copy has only in-frame clones and lacks some. The sample has around 340,000 clones; approximately 9.7% are singletons. Sequencing was carried out using central memory CD4+ T cells from blood. These receptors came from a man younger than 40 with type 1 diabetes.

This clone was detected ten times or more. The chain combines TRBV29-1 with TRBJ2-7, with TRBD1 matching over 7 bases. Germline CDR1 is SQVTM and CDR2 is ANQGSEA. The CDR3 contains 12 residues. V lost 3 bases to trimming and J lost 9 bases; unmatched junction nucleotides: 8. The CDR3 bases are TGCAGCGTTGACGACAGGGCCCTTGGGCAGTACTTC. It yields the protein CSVDDRALGQYF.

The chain has TRBV7-6 and TRBJ2-1, with 8 nucleotides matching TRBD1. CDR3 length: 15 amino acids. Germline-derived CDR1 and CDR2 are SGHVS and FNYEAQ. J gave up 7 bases and V 8 bases, and 13 bases lay outside the gene matches. CDR3 amino acids: CASLRMGQDGNEQFF. CDR3 in DNA: TGTGCCAGCCTAAGGATGGGACAGGATGGTAATGAGCAGTTCTTC.

V usage is TRBV7-6 and J usage is TRBJ1-4; TRBD1 might be the D (5 bases). The CDR3 totals 13 residues. CDR1 is SGHVS, CDR2 FNYEAQ, per germline. V lost 5 bases to trimming and J lost 5 bases, with 9 bases between them. The CDR3 coding sequence is TGTGCCAGCAGCGCGGACAAGAATGAAAAACTGTTTTTT. Encoded protein: CASSADKNEKLFF.

Here the CDR3 DNA reads TGTGCCAGCAGCCAAGAATCCACAGGGGGCTCACCCCTCCACTTT. Protein product: CASSQESTGGSPLHF. This chain links TRBV6-5 with TRBJ1-6; 9 bases line up with TRBD1. This CDR3 has 15 residues. The V segment lost 6 bases and the J segment 10 bases; nucleotides outside the gene matches: 10. Germline loops: CDR1 MNHEY, CDR2 SVGAGI.

This clone has at least ten counts. This rearrangement joins TRBV6-6 to TRBJ1-1, with D unclear. CDR1 is MNHNY and CDR2 is SVGAGI in the germline V gene (reference sequence). This CDR3 spans 13 amino acids. Trimming shortened V by 5 bases and J by 4 bases, and 11 bases separated the two germline ends. In DNA form, the CDR3 reads TGTGCCAGCAGTCGTGACATCGTCACTGAAGCTTTCTTT. Its protein product is CASSRDIVTEAFF.

This clone came up a few times. The chain carries TRBV5-6 and TRBJ2-1; no firm D call. In germline, CDR1 is SGHDT, CDR2 YYEEEE. This CDR3 spans 17 amino acids. Trimming removed 1 base at V and 0 bases at J, with 14 bases between. This CDR3 is CASSLTVQRLSYNEQFF. The CDR3 nucleotides read TGTGCCAGCAGCTTGACCGTACAGAGGCTCTCCTACAATGAGCAGTTCTTC.

The V and J genes are TRBV27 and TRBJ2-5; D possibly corresponds to TRBD1 (5 bases). Germline lookup yields CDR1 MNHEY and CDR2 SMNVEV (reference sequence). V lost 5 bases and J lost 1, with 8 bases in between. This CDR3 is 13 amino acids long. CDR3: CASSTDSQETQYF. The CDR3 DNA sequence: TGTGCCAGCAGTACAGACAGCCAAGAGACCCAGTACTTC.

This clone was seen more than once but under ten times. This rearrangement joins TRBV23-1 to TRBJ1-6, with D unresolved. TRBV23-1 is an ORF, and what it does is uncertain. The CDR3 has 15 residues. Trimming removed 4 bases from V and 6 bases from J, with 13 bases in between. The CDR3 loop is CASSRVKAGNSPLHF. CDR3 coding DNA: TGCGCCAGCAGTCGAGTGAAAGCCGGTAATTCACCCCTCCACTTT.

The J gene is TRBJ2-3, the V gene TRBV5-6; TRBD2 might be the D (7 bases). Germline lookup yields CDR1 SGHDT and CDR2 YYEEEE. The CDR3 is made up of 14 amino acids. V dropped 4 bases and J dropped 4 bases, with 13 bases sitting between them. CDR3 loop: CASSPSGGADTQYF. CDR3 nucleotide sequence: TGTGCCAGCAGCCCTTCGGGGGGCGCAGATACGCAGTATTTT.

This clone appeared a few times. This chain uses TRBV29-1 with TRBJ1-5; D not certain. From germline, CDR1 is SQVTM and CDR2 ANQGSEA. The CDR3 runs to 14 residues. V lost 6 bases and J 0 bases, leaving 12 bases between the germline ends. DNA of the CDR3: TGCAGCGTGGTGAGACCCTATAGCAATCAGCCCCAGCATTTT. Its translation is CSVVRPYSNQPQHF.

This chain uses TRBV4-3 with TRBJ2-5, with TRBD2 matching over 7 bases. Germline V CDR1 and CDR2: LGHNA, YSLEER. J lost 4 bases, V lost 4 bases, and 6 bases had no gene match. The CDR3 sequence is 14 residues long. In DNA form, the CDR3 reads TGCGCCAGCAGCCCGACGGGGGGTAGAGAGACCCAGTACTTC. This translates into CASSPTGGRETQYF.

This clone has just a few counts. The V call is TRBV20-1, the J call TRBJ2-3; D not certain. CDR1 is DFQATT and CDR2 is SNEGSKA in the germline V gene (reference sequence). Between the trimmed V and J ends, which lost 7 bases and 5 bases, there was a span of 7 bases. The CDR3 extends over 10 amino acids. CDR3 loop: CSVWQDTQYF. The CDR3 region has the DNA TGCAGTGTATGGCAAGATACGCAGTATTTT.

This chain links TRBV2 with TRBJ1-5; 7 bases agree with TRBD1. CDR3 size: 14 residues. Germline V gives CDR1 SNHLY, CDR2 FYNNEI. J gave up 3 bases and V 5 bases, and 4 bases lay outside the gene matches. The CDR3: CASSRGRDNQPQHF. CDR3 nucleotide sequence: TGTGCCAGCAGTAGGGGGCGGGACAATCAGCCCCAGCATTTT.

This clone was seen only a few times. The CDR3 DNA reads TGTGCCAGCTCCCCAGGAGGGACGGTAATGAACACTGAAGCTTTCTTT. It is translated as CASSPGGTVMNTEAFF. The chain joins TRBV2 to TRBJ1-1; D possibly corresponds to TRBD1 (5 bases). With 8 bases removed from V and 0 bases from J, the gap between germline ends came to 19 bases. This CDR3 comprises 16 residues. Per germline, CDR1 SNHLY and CDR2 FYNNEI.

This clone was counted between two and nine times. The chain recombines TRBV25-1 with TRBJ2-3; 7 positions match TRBD1. V was clipped by 6 bases and J by 3 bases; unmatched bases: 9. Looked up from germline, CDR1 is MGHDK and CDR2 is SYGVNS. There are 15 residues in the CDR3. The CDR3 protein is CASRRSGGGTDTQYF. The CDR3, as DNA: TGTGCCAGCAGAAGATCAGGGGGTGGAACAGATACGCAGTATTTT.

The sample holds a few counts of this clone. The chain joins TRBV4-3 to TRBJ1-2; TRBD1 aligns across 9 bases. The CDR3 runs 13 residues. V trimming: 2 bases; J trimming: 6 bases; junction bases outside the gene matches: 1. CDR1 and CDR2 (germline): LGHNA, YSLEER. The CDR3: CASSQTGGHGYTF. Written as DNA, the CDR3 is TGCGCCAGCAGCCAAACAGGGGGCCATGGCTACACCTTC.

J is TRBJ2-3 and V is TRBV23-1; D ambiguous. TRBV23-1 falls under the ORF class, with uncertain function. The CDR3 spans 15 residues. Trimming removed 3 bases from V and 4 bases from J, with 14 bases in between. Here the CDR3 DNA reads TGCGCCAGCAGTCATGGCAGTAAGGGATCAGATACGCAGTATTTT. Protein product: CASSHGSKGSDTQYF.

This clone appeared a single time. Other DNA sequences in the sample encode the same CDR3. This chain uses TRBV19 with TRBJ1-1, with no clear D. The length of the CDR3 is 13 residues. Germline CDR1 LNHDA, CDR2 SQIVND (reference sequence). Trimming removed 3 bases from V and 1 base from J, with 6 bases in between. The chain's CDR3 is CASSIEQNTEAFF. CDR3 nucleotides: TGTGCCAGTAGTATTGAACAGAACACTGAAGCTTTCTTT.

The rearrangement links TRBV9 to TRBJ2-5; D unclear. Germline CDR1 is SGDLS and CDR2 is YYNGEE. V lost 0 bases to trimming and J lost 4 bases, with 16 bases between them. The length of the CDR3 is 16 residues. CDR3 amino acids: CASSVATDGFGETQYF. CDR3 coding DNA: TGTGCCAGCAGCGTAGCTACGGACGGCTTCGGAGAGACCCAGTACTTC.

The chain uses TRBV27 and TRBJ1-1, with D perhaps TRBD1 (6 bases). The V end was cut by 6 bases, the J end by 2 bases, with 13 bases between. CDR1 and CDR2 from the germline V gene are MNHEY and SMNVEV (reference sequence). This CDR3 comprises 14 residues. The CDR3 bases are TGTGCCAGCAGGACCGGGACAAGAAACACTGAAGCTTTCTTT. Amino acids: CASRTGTRNTEAFF.

V is TRBV5-4 and J is TRBJ1-2; D remains unclear. From germline, CDR1 is SGHNT and CDR2 YYREEE (reference sequence). V lost 0 bases to trimming and J lost 4 bases, with 7 bases between them. This CDR3 spans 13 amino acids. CDR3 sequence (DNA): TGTGCCAGCAGCTTGGCCAGACCCTATGGCTACACCTTC. This codes for CASSLARPYGYTF.

V gene TRBV29-1 combines with J gene TRBJ2-3, with D possibly being TRBD1 (7 bases). V was clipped by 5 bases and J by 5 bases, with 14 bases between them. Per the germline V gene, CDR1 is SQVTM and CDR2 is ANQGSEA. The CDR3 length is 13 residues. In DNA, the CDR3 is TGCAGCGTTAGGAGGGGGCGCGGAGATACGCAGTATTTT. Translating gives CSVRRGRGDTQYF.

This clone was observed a handful of times. The rearrangement joins TRBV5-1 to TRBJ2-6; TRBD1 is a possible D gene (6 bases). Per the germline V gene, CDR1 is SGHRS and CDR2 is YFSETQ. This CDR3 region has 17 residues. Trimming shortened V by 4 bases and J by 0 bases, and 14 bases separated the two germline ends. The CDR3, as DNA: TGCGCCAGCAGCCCTCGACAGGTCCTCTCTGGGGCCAACGTCCTGACTTTC. Protein sequence: CASSPRQVLSGANVLTF.

A few counts support this clone. The V gene is TRBV7-2, the J gene TRBJ2-3; TRBD2 matches at 8 bases. This CDR3 is built from 16 residues. Trimming at V came to 2 bases and at J to 5 bases, leaving 9 bases not matched to a gene. The germline V gene encodes CDR1 SGHTA and CDR2 FQGNSA. The CDR3: CASSLWAGGEGDTQYF. The CDR3 nucleotides are TGTGCCAGCAGCTTATGGGCGGGGGGCGAAGGAGATACGCAGTATTTT.

Only a few counts were recorded for this clone. V is TRBV7-2 and J is TRBJ2-3, with a tentative D call TRBD1 (6 bases). V was shortened by 5 bases and J by 1 base, with 13 bases between the two germline ends. This CDR3 has 15 residues. The germline V gene encodes CDR1 SGHTA and CDR2 FQGNSA. The CDR3 region is CASSRTGQGTDTQYF. The CDR3 nucleotides are TGTGCCAGCAGCCGTACAGGGCAGGGCACAGATACGCAGTATTTT.